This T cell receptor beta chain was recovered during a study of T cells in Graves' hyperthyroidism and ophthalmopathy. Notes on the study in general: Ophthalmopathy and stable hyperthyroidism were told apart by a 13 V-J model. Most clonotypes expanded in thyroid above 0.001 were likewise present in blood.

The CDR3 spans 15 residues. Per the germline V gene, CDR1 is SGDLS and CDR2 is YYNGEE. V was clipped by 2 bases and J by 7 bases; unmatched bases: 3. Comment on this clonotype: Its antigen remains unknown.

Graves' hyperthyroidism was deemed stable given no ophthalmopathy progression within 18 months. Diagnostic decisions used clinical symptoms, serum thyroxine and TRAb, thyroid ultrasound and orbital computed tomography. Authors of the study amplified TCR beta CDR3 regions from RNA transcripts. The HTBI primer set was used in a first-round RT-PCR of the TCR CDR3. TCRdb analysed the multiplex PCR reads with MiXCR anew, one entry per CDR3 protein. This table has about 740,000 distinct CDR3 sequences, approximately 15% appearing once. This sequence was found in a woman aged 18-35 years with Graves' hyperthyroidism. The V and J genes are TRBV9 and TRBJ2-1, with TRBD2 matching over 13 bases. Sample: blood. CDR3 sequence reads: CASSVETSGRNEQFF. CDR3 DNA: TGTGCCAGCAGCGTGGAGACTAGCGGGAGGAATGAGCAGTTCTTC.